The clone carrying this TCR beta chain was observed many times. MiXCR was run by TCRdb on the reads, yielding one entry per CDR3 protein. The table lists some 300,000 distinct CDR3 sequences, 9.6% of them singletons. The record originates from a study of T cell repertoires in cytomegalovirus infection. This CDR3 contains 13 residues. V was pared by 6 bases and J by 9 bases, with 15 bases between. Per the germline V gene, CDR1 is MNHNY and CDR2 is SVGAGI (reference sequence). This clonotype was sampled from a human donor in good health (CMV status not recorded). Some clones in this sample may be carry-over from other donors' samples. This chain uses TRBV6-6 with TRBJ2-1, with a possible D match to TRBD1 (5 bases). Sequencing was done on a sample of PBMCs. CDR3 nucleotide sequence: TGTGCCAGCAGAACCAAGTTAGGGGTTGAGCAGTTCTTC. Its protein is CASRTKLGVEQFF.